This entry is about one T cell receptor beta chain. Sequenced by immunoSEQ multiplex PCR; TCRdb stores in-frame clones only, minus some. Of roughly 250,000 clones detected, around 93% appear once; the ten largest clones hold 1.2%. This specimen belongs to a study of blood T cell repertoires in COVID-19. Study-wide context: COVID-19 samples from acute and convalescent phases originated in the United States, Italy and Spain. T cells, B-cell-depleted T cells, or PBMCs supplied cDNA or gDNA.

The CDR3 totals 16 residues. Trimming stripped 7 bases from V and 6 bases from J, with 22 bases between. Looked up from germline, CDR1 is SNHLY and CDR2 is FYNNEI. Sequencing used PBMCs or T cells enriched from blood (not recorded which). The sequence came from a human donor in a cohort exposed to, infected with or recovered from COVID-19 (not recorded which). The donor label of this sample is uncertain. The rearrangement joins TRBV2 to TRBJ1-5; D is unresolved. DNA for the CDR3: TGTGCCAGCAATGGGGAGGGCAACCCGGCGGGTCAGCCCCAGCATTTT. It specifies CASNGEGNPAGQPQHF.